Listed here are 12 T cell receptor beta chains from one sample, sequenced in a study of CD8 T cells in Susac syndrome. Random-hexamer reverse transcription was applied to about 0.45 to 1 ug RNA. TCRdb reanalysed the immunoSEQ multiplex PCR reads using MiXCR and keeps one entry per CDR3 protein. The profile shows roughly 200,000 distinct CDR3 sequences, 85% to 95% of them singletons. Sequenced input: CD8+ T cells from PBMCs. These receptors came from a human donor with multiple sclerosis.

This clonotype was detected only once. The genes are TRBV5-1 and TRBJ2-1, with D unresolved. Trimming took 0 bases from V and 6 from J, leaving 16 bases between them. The germline V gene encodes CDR1 SGHRS and CDR2 YFSETQ. The CDR3 spans 16 residues. The CDR3 bases are TGCGCCAGCAGCTTGGTCGTAGGGCTAGTTAGCAATGAGCAGTTCTTC. Its protein product is CASSLVVGLVSNEQFF.

This clonotype occurred once. The chain combines TRBV7-9 with TRBJ2-5; D is uncertain. V was clipped by 5 bases and J by 1 base, with 8 bases between them. This CDR3 is built from 13 residues. The V gene's germline CDR1 is SEHNR and CDR2 FQNEAQ (reference sequence). This CDR3 is CASSPDTQETQYF. CDR3 in DNA: TGTGCCAGCAGCCCTGACACCCAAGAGACCCAGTACTTC.

The V gene is TRBV4-2, the J gene TRBJ1-1; D gene unclear. CDR1 is LGHNA and CDR2 is YNFKEQ in the germline V gene. This CDR3 has 14 amino acids. V was clipped by 0 bases and J by 1 base, with 6 bases between them. CDR3 amino acids: CASSQESTNTEAFF. For the CDR3, the DNA is TGTGCCAGCAGCCAAGAGTCTACGAACACTGAAGCTTTCTTT.

This sequence joins TRBV3-1 and TRBJ2-3; D may be TRBD2 (6 bases). V was cut by 3 bases and J by 0 bases, with 7 bases left in between. The CDR3 consists of 14 residues. The V gene's germline CDR1 is LGHDT and CDR2 YNNKEL (reference sequence). The CDR3 region has the DNA TGTGCCAGCAGCCATAGCGGTAGCACAGATACGCAGTATTTT. It yields the protein CASSHSGSTDTQYF.

The rearrangement uses TRBV11-2 and TRBJ2-5; 7 bases match TRBD2. The trim removed 0 bases at V and 0 bases at J, leaving 1 base unmatched. The CDR3 sequence is 15 residues long. CDR1 is SGHAT and CDR2 is FQNNGV in the germline V gene. CDR3: CASSLEAGHQETQYF. CDR3 in DNA: TGTGCCAGCAGCTTAGAAGCGGGGCACCAAGAGACCCAGTACTTC.

The rearrangement joins TRBV28 to TRBJ2-1; 7 positions agree with TRBD2. The germline V gene encodes CDR1 MDHEN and CDR2 SYDVKM. Unmatched junction bases numbered 1, after V lost 8 bases and J lost 9 bases. The CDR3 is 10 amino acids. CDR3 nucleotides: TGTGCCAGCGGGGAGGGTGAGCAGTTCTTC. Translation gives CASGEGEQFF.

The sample holds one count of this clonotype. The genes are TRBV2 and TRBJ2-5, with TRBD2 matching over 8 bases. V lost 6 bases, J lost 2 bases, and 5 bases stayed unmatched. This CDR3 has 14 residues. The germline V gene has CDR1 SNHLY and CDR2 FYNNEI. This CDR3 reads CASRLAARQETQYF. The CDR3 DNA reads as TGTGCCAGCAGACTAGCGGCTCGGCAAGAGACCCAGTACTTC.

The V call is TRBV27, the J call TRBJ2-1; TRBD2 is a possible D gene (5 bases). The germline V and J ends were trimmed by 5 bases and 7 bases, with 15 bases remaining between them. This CDR3 comprises 14 residues. The germline gives CDR1 MNHEY, CDR2 SMNVEV (reference sequence). DNA of the CDR3: TGTGCCAGCAGTCCGATAAGCGAGGGAAATGAGCAGTTCTTC. Translated: CASSPISEGNEQFF.

V and J are TRBV13 and TRBJ1-1; D call uncertain. Germline-derived CDR1 and CDR2 are PRHDT and FYEKMQ (reference sequence). This CDR3 comprises 12 residues. V lost 10 bases, J lost 0 bases, and 9 bases lay in between. CDR3 sequence (DNA): TGTGCCACCGGAAACTTGAACACTGAAGCTTTCTTT. The encoded protein is CATGNLNTEAFF.

The rearrangement links TRBV29-1 to TRBJ2-7, with TRBD1 matching over 8 bases. J was trimmed by 5 bases and V by 7 bases; bases with no gene match: 10. The CDR3 loop spans 13 amino acids. Germline assignment: CDR1 SQVTM and CDR2 ANQGSEA. CDR3 sequence reads: CSAEMDREHEQYF. For the CDR3, the DNA is TGCAGCGCGGAAATGGACAGGGAACACGAGCAGTACTTC.

V usage is TRBV2 and J usage is TRBJ1-2; D is uncertain. Deletions cut 4 bases from V and 1 base from J, with 7 bases between. Germline V gene sequence: CDR1 SNHLY, CDR2 FYNNEI. This CDR3 region has 13 residues. CDR3 sequence reads: CASSVTDNYGYTF. The CDR3 nucleotides read TGTGCCAGCAGTGTAACGGATAACTATGGCTACACCTTC.

The rearrangement links TRBV28 to TRBJ2-1; D gene uncertain. The V end lost 6 bases, the J end lost 6 bases, and 3 bases lay between the germline ends. Germline V gene sequence: CDR1 MDHEN, CDR2 SYDVKM. The CDR3 is 10 amino acids. The CDR3 reads CASRSNEQFF. The CDR3 nucleotides are TGTGCCAGCAGGAGCAATGAGCAGTTCTTC.